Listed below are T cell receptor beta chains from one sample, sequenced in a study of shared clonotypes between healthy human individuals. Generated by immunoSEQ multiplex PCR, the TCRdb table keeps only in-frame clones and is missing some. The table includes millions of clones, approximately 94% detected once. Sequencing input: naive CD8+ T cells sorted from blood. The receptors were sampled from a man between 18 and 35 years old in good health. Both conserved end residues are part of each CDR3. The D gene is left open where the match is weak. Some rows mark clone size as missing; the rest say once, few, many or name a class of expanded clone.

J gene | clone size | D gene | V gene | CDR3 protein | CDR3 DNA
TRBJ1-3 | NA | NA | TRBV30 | CAWSEGQGRNTIYF | TGTGCCTGGAGTGAGGGCCAGGGACGAAACACCATATATTTT
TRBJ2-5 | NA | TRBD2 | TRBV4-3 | CASSQDTGGPGETQYF | TGCGCCAGCAGCCAAGATACGGGAGGGCCGGGAGAGACCCAGTACTTC
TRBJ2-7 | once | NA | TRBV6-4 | CASRNLIRMESYEQYF | TGTGCCAGCAGGAATTTGATCCGTATGGAGTCCTACGAGCAGTACTTC
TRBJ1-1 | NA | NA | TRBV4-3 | CASSQEGSEENTEAFF | TGCGCCAGCAGCCAAGAAGGTAGCGAGGAGAACACTGAAGCTTTCTTT
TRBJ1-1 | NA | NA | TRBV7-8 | CASSLYWSGQGTPLSNTEAFF | TGTGCCAGCAGCTTATATTGGTCCGGGCAGGGGACCCCTCTATCGAACACTGAAGCTTTCTTT
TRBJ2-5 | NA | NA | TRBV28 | CASTPLGPETQYF | TGTGCCAGCACTCCCTTGGGTCCAGAGACCCAGTACTTC
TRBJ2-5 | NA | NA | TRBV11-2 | CASSPQQGFEGETQYF | TGTGCCAGCAGCCCCCAGCAGGGGTTTGAAGGAGAGACCCAGTACTTC
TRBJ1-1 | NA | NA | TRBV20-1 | CSARIGTEAFF | TGCAGTGCTAGGATCGGCACTGAAGCTTTCTTT
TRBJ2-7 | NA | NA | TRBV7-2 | CASSLTNPYEQYF | TGTGCCAGCAGCTTGACGAACCCCTACGAGCAGTACTTC
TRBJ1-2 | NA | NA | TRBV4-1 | CASSQIGNYGYTF | TGCGCCAGCAGCCAGATCGGGAACTATGGCTACACCTTC
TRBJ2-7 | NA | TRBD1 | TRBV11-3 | CASSDGTGGEQYF | TGTGCCAGCAGCGATGGGACAGGGGGCGAGCAGTACTTC
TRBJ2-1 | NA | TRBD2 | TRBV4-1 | CASSQEGSGGAWNEQFF | TGCGCCAGCAGCCAAGAAGGGAGCGGGGGGGCGTGGAATGAGCAGTTCTTC
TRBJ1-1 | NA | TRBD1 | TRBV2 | CASSGSGDSFSPF | TGTGCCAGCAGTGGGTCAGGGGACAGTTTCTCCCCCTTT
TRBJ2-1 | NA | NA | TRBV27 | CASSLGGWNYNEQFF | TGTGCCAGCAGTTTAGGCGGCTGGAACTACAATGAGCAGTTCTTC
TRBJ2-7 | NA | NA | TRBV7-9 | CASSLVFQGLYEQYF | TGTGCCAGCAGCTTAGTATTCCAGGGGTTGTACGAGCAGTACTTC
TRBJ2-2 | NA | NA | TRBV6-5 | CASNQDGNTGELFF | TGTGCCAGCAATCAAGACGGTAACACCGGGGAGCTGTTTTTT
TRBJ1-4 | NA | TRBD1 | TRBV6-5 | CASSLTTGAFEKLFF | TGTGCCAGCAGTTTGACGACAGGGGCCTTTGAAAAACTGTTTTTT
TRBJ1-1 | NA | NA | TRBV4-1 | CASSQVFGVTEAFF | TGCGCCAGCAGCCAAGTGTTTGGGGTAACTGAAGCTTTCTTT
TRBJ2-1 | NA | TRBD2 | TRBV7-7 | CASSFGLAEYNEQFF | TGTGCTAGCAGCTTTGGACTAGCGGAGTACAATGAGCAGTTCTTC
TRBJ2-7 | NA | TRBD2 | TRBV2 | CASSEGTSGGPSIYEQYF | TGTGCCAGCAGTGAAGGGACTAGCGGGGGGCCCTCTATCTACGAGCAGTACTTC
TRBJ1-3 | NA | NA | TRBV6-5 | CASSYSEGSGNTIYF | TGTGCCAGCAGTTACTCGGAGGGCTCTGGAAACACCATATATTTT
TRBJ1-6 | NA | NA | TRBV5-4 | CASSLQGGGSPLHF | TGTGCCAGCAGCCTACAGGGAGGGGGTTCACCCCTCCACTTT
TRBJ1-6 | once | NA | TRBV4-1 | CASRPRASYNSPLHF | TGCGCCAGCAGACCCCGGGCTTCTTATAATTCACCCCTCCACTTT
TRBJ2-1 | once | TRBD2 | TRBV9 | CASSLGLAGVEQFF | TGTGCCAGCAGCCTCGGACTAGCGGGAGTTGAGCAGTTCTTC
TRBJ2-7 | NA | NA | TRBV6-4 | CASPPLGEVFEQYF | TGTGCCAGCCCCCCGTTGGGGGAAGTCTTCGAGCAGTACTTC
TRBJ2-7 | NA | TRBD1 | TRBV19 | CASSRRTGYYEQYF | TGTGCCAGTAGTCGCCGGACAGGTTACTACGAGCAGTACTTC
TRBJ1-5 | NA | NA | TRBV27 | CASMSGMSNQPQHF | TGTGCCAGCATGTCCGGGATGAGCAATCAGCCCCAGCATTTT
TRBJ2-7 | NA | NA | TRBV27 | CASSLRNSDEQYF | TGTGCCAGCAGTTTGCGGAACTCTGACGAGCAGTACTTC
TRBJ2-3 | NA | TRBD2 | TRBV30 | CAWSLAGGATDTQYF | TGTGCCTGGAGTTTAGCGGGGGGGGCCACAGATACGCAGTATTTT